Following are 32 T cell receptor beta chains from one sample sequenced in a study of blood T cell repertoires in COVID-19. Using immunoSEQ multiplex PCR, the repertoire was profiled, and TCRdb retains in-frame clones only, with some absent. This repertoire shows more than 400,000 clones, around 87% found once; its top ten account for roughly 0.7%. The sample was PBMCs or T cells enriched from blood (not recorded which). The origin of the receptors is a woman aged 18-30 years who had recovered from COVID-19.

This clone has just one count. CDR3 bases: TGTGCCAGCAGTTTCGGAGCGGCAGATACGCAGTATTTT. This gives the protein CASSFGAADTQYF. V usage is TRBV12-3 or TRBV12-4 and J usage is TRBJ2-3; D is perhaps TRBD2 (5 bases). V lost 3 bases and J lost 4, with 8 bases in between. The CDR3 contains 13 residues.

V usage is TRBV11-2 and J usage is TRBJ2-7, with 8 bases identical to TRBD1. V shed 5 bases and J 2 bases; nucleotides not matched to a gene: 8. The CDR3 length is 15 residues. CDR1 and CDR2 (germline): SGHAT, FQNNGV. This CDR3 is CASSPRQGWAYEQYF. CDR3 DNA sequence: TGTGCCAGCAGCCCCCGACAGGGGTGGGCCTACGAGCAGTACTTC.

This chain uses TRBV7-9 with TRBJ1-1; D unresolved. V was pared by 3 bases and J by 7 bases, with 9 bases between. CDR3 length: 12 residues. Per germline, CDR1 SEHNR and CDR2 FQNEAQ (reference sequence). CDR3 loop: CASSFGPVEAFF. CDR3 DNA sequence: TGTGCCAGCAGCTTCGGTCCTGTTGAAGCTTTCTTT.

This rearrangement joins TRBV7-9 to TRBJ1-6, with 7 bases identical to TRBD1. Losses at the gene ends were 5 bases for V and 5 bases for J; bases not matched to a gene: 15. Germline CDR1 is SEHNR and CDR2 is FQNEAQ (reference sequence). CDR3 size: 18 residues. The CDR3 protein is CASSPRYVPGQNNSPLHF. CDR3 DNA: TGTGCCAGCAGCCCCAGATATGTACCGGGACAGAATAATTCACCCCTCCACTTT. Full variable domain (outside the CDR3, taken from reference TRBV7-9 and TRBJ1-6): DTGVSQNPRHKITKRGQNVTFRCDPISEHNRLYWYRQTLGQGPEFLTYFQNEAQLEKSRLLSDRFSAERPKGSFSTLEIQRTEQGDSAMYLCASSPRYVPGQNNSPLHFGNGTRLTVT.

This clone occurred a few times. The rearrangement uses TRBV5-4 and TRBJ1-5; D is ambiguous. The V and J ends lost 1 base and 0 bases respectively, with 8 bases between them. Germline-derived CDR1 and CDR2 are SGHNT and YYREEE (reference sequence). The CDR3 is made up of 15 amino acids. The CDR3 sequence is CASSLRGNSNQPQHF. For the CDR3, the DNA is TGTGCCAGCAGCTTGCGAGGAAATAGCAATCAGCCCCAGCATTTT.

V gene TRBV5-1 combines with J gene TRBJ2-1; 8 nucleotides agree with TRBD2. V trimming: 5 bases; J trimming: 5 bases; junction bases outside the gene matches: 24. The CDR3 loop spans 20 amino acids. The germline V gene has CDR1 SGHRS and CDR2 YFSETQ. The CDR3 nucleotides are TGCGCCAGCAGGCACACAACCGGGACAAACGTTGCGGGGGGTGACAATGAGCAGTTCTTC. This codes for CASRHTTGTNVAGGDNEQFF.

This chain links TRBV28 with TRBJ1-2; 7 bases are a match to TRBD1. V lost 5 bases to trimming and J lost 5 bases; unmatched junction nucleotides: 11. The germline V gene encodes CDR1 MDHEN and CDR2 SYDVKM. CDR3 length: 15 residues. The CDR3 spells CASSNPRDSIYGYTF. The CDR3 DNA sequence: TGTGCCAGCAGTAATCCCCGGGACAGCATATATGGCTACACCTTC.

Here the CDR3 DNA reads TGTGCCAGCTCCCTCAAAAGCAAGAATAACTATGGCTACACCTTC. As protein: CASSLKSKNNYGYTF. This chain joins TRBV18 and TRBJ1-2, with unresolved D. The germline V gene encodes CDR1 KGHSH and CDR2 LQKENI. The CDR3 spans 15 residues. The V end lost 6 bases, the J end lost 1 base, and 15 bases lay between the germline ends.

This clone occurred a few times. V and J are TRBV9 and TRBJ1-2, with 10 bases that match TRBD1. Germline trimming cut 4 bases from V and 8 bases from J; bases unmatched to any gene: 11. Per germline, CDR1 SGDLS and CDR2 YYNGEE. CDR3 length: 15 residues. Here the CDR3 reads CASSLKGTGAGGYTF. The CDR3 region has the DNA TGTGCCAGCAGCCTCAAAGGGACAGGGGCTGGGGGCTACACCTTC.

The V call is TRBV5-1, the J call TRBJ2-7, with unresolved D. The CDR3 covers 11 residues. Germline V CDR1 and CDR2: SGHRS, YFSETQ. Trimming left V 7 bases short and J 2 bases short, with 7 bases between. CDR3 sequence reads: CASRETYEQYF. CDR3 DNA: TGCGCCAGCCGCGAGACCTACGAGCAGTACTTC.

V usage is TRBV6-6 and J usage is TRBJ2-5; 7 bases are shared with TRBD1. The CDR3 extends over 13 amino acids. V shed 6 bases, J shed 4 bases, and the junction held 5 bases outside the gene matches. CDR1 and CDR2 from the germline V gene are MNHNY and SVGAGI (reference sequence). The DNA of the CDR3 is TGTGCCAGCAGCTTTCACAGGGGAGAGACCCAGTACTTC. Residues: CASSFHRGETQYF.

The chain has TRBV2 and TRBJ2-5, with a tentative D call TRBD2 (6 bases). Per germline, CDR1 SNHLY and CDR2 FYNNEI. The CDR3 extends over 15 amino acids. Deletions cut 7 bases from V and 3 bases from J, with 18 bases between. The CDR3 bases are TGTGCCAGCACGCGGGACCCCGCCACCGAAGAGACCCAGTACTTC. It is translated as CASTRDPATEETQYF.

The V gene is TRBV5-4, the J gene TRBJ2-6; a weak D match, TRBD2 (5 bases). Looked up from germline, CDR1 is SGHNT and CDR2 is YYREEE (reference sequence). The CDR3 contains 17 residues. V was shortened by 0 bases and J by 2 bases, with 12 bases between the two germline ends. CDR3: CASSLVAGSPGANVLTF. In DNA, the CDR3 is TGTGCCAGCAGCTTGGTGGCGGGCTCCCCTGGGGCCAACGTCCTGACTTTC.

This rearrangement joins TRBV18 to TRBJ2-5, with 10 bases lining up with TRBD2. With V trimmed by 3 bases and J by 5 bases, 9 bases remained unmatched. The CDR3 loop spans 16 amino acids. The V gene's germline CDR1 is KGHSH and CDR2 LQKENI. DNA for the CDR3: TGTGCCAGCTCACCCAGCGGGGGGGCCTGGTTGGAGACCCAGTACTTC. It yields the protein CASSPSGGAWLETQYF.

The table lists this clone with a count of one. The chain combines TRBV4-1 with TRBJ2-3, with 8 bases fitting TRBD1. V was clipped by 0 bases and J by 1 base; unmatched bases: 6. Germline-derived CDR1 and CDR2 are MGHRA and YSYEKL. The CDR3 contains 17 residues. CDR3 nucleotide sequence: TGCGCCAGCAGCCAAGAGCCTCGACAGGGGCGCACAGATACGCAGTATTTT. This gives the protein CASSQEPRQGRTDTQYF.

Notes on this clone: Other DNA sequences in the same sample also yield this CDR3. This rearrangement joins TRBV30 to TRBJ1-1; D possibly corresponds to TRBD1 (5 bases). CDR1 and CDR2 from the germline V gene are GTSNPN and SVGIG (reference sequence). V was pared by 4 bases and J by 4 bases, with 7 bases between. CDR3 length: 11 residues. This chain's CDR3 is CAWKGVTEAFF. As DNA, the CDR3 is TGTGCCTGGAAAGGGGTCACTGAAGCTTTCTTT.

This clone was detected only a few times. This chain uses TRBV5-4 with TRBJ2-1; D might be TRBD1 (5 bases). This CDR3 region has 15 residues. With 6 bases removed from V and 1 base from J, the gap between germline ends came to 14 bases. Germline-derived CDR1 and CDR2 are SGHNT and YYREEE (reference sequence). The CDR3 loop reads CASTDRVVSYNEQFF. The CDR3 bases are TGTGCCAGCACCGACAGAGTGGTATCCTACAATGAGCAGTTCTTC.

The chain recombines TRBV5-1 with TRBJ1-1; no clear D. The CDR3 is 14 residues long. Trimming removed 1 base from V and 5 bases from J, with 12 bases in between. CDR1 and CDR2 (germline): SGHRS, YFSETQ. CDR3 sequence reads: CASSLQNVGTEAFF. The CDR3 bases are TGCGCCAGCAGCTTGCAAAACGTCGGGACTGAAGCTTTCTTT.

The V call is TRBV6-5, the J call TRBJ1-2; D might be TRBD1 (5 bases). Deletions cut 8 bases from V and 0 bases from J, with 16 bases between. Germline values: CDR1 MNHEY, CDR2 SVGAGI. The CDR3 spans 15 residues. Here the CDR3 DNA reads TGTGCCAGCTCCCGGGCCAGGGAGGCTAACTATGGCTACACCTTC. It is translated as CASSRAREANYGYTF.

The chain has TRBV6-5 and TRBJ1-1, with D uncertain. This CDR3 is 12 amino acids long. Germline CDR1 reads MNHEY; CDR2 reads SVGAGI. V was pared by 10 bases and J by 5 bases, with 14 bases between. CDR3 nucleotide sequence: TGTGCCACCACCCTTTGGGAGACTGAAGCTTTCTTT. As protein: CATTLWETEAFF.

The chain has TRBV30 and TRBJ1-2; D possibly corresponds to TRBD1 (6 bases). Per germline, CDR1 GTSNPN and CDR2 SVGIG (reference sequence). This CDR3 contains 13 residues. V shed 2 bases and J shed 4 bases, with 11 bases lying between them. The CDR3 is CAWSRQESYGYTF. The CDR3 bases are TGTGCCTGGAGTCGACAGGAGAGCTATGGCTACACCTTC.

J is TRBJ2-1 and V is TRBV24-1, with TRBD2 matching 9 bases. Trimming took 4 bases from V and 8 from J; bases not matched to a gene: 5. The CDR3 totals 14 residues. The germline gives CDR1 KGHDR, CDR2 SFDVKD. DNA of the CDR3: TGTGCCACCAGTGACATAGCGGGGGAGTATGAGCAGTTCTTC. This gives the protein CATSDIAGEYEQFF.

The chain has TRBV12-5 and TRBJ1-5; the D gene is possibly TRBD1 (5 bases). V gave up 6 bases and J gave up 0 bases, with 15 bases separating them. The CDR3 contains 16 residues. Germline lookup yields CDR1 LGHNT and CDR2 FRNRAP. The CDR3 reads CASGRSTGVSNQPQHF. CDR3 in DNA: TGTGCTAGTGGCCGCAGTACAGGCGTTAGCAATCAGCCCCAGCATTTT.

The chain recombines TRBV15 with TRBJ1-5; D is uncertain. Per the germline V gene, CDR1 is LNHNV and CDR2 is YYDKDF (reference sequence). The CDR3 spans 14 residues. V lost 3 bases to trimming and J lost 4 bases, with 10 bases between them. The CDR3 sequence: CATSSLEANQPQHF. CDR3 coding DNA: TGTGCCACCAGCAGCCTAGAAGCAAATCAGCCCCAGCATTTT.

The chain uses TRBV19 and TRBJ1-1, with D perhaps matching TRBD1 (6 bases). The CDR3 length is 15 residues. Trimming stripped 1 base from V and 4 bases from J, with 13 bases between. CDR1 is LNHDA and CDR2 is SQIVND in the germline V gene (reference sequence). The chain's CDR3 is CASSIVAGEPTEAFF. The CDR3 DNA is TGTGCCAGTAGTATAGTGGCAGGGGAACCCACTGAAGCTTTCTTT.

This rearrangement joins TRBV9 to TRBJ1-6; D is undetermined. This CDR3 region has 15 residues. Trimming took 0 bases from V and 7 from J, leaving 11 bases between them. Looked up from germline, CDR1 is SGDLS and CDR2 is YYNGEE. The CDR3 loop reads CASSVGAGSNSPLHF. CDR3 in DNA: TGTGCCAGCAGCGTAGGCGCAGGATCAAATTCACCCCTCCACTTT.

The chain has TRBV10-2 and TRBJ2-1; D is possibly TRBD2 (5 bases). Between the trimmed V and J ends, which lost 6 bases and 1 base, there was a span of 13 bases. Germline assignment: CDR1 WSHSY and CDR2 SAAADI. CDR3 size: 15 residues. The CDR3 DNA sequence: TGCGCCAGCAGACGGGGATCCCTTTCCTACAATGAGCAGTTCTTC. Translation: CASRRGSLSYNEQFF.

V is TRBV10-1 and J is TRBJ2-1; weak D call: TRBD2 (5 bases). Between the trimmed V and J ends, which lost 5 bases and 14 bases, there was a span of 19 bases. Germline V gene sequence: CDR1 WNHNN, CDR2 SYGVQD (reference sequence). The CDR3 is made up of 13 amino acids. The CDR3, as DNA: TGCGCCAGCAGTACCCCGGACTCCCTGGTTAAGTTCTTC. Translating it yields CASSTPDSLVKFF.

V gene TRBV5-1 combines with J gene TRBJ2-7, with TRBD1 identical over 9 bases. The V gene's germline CDR1 is SGHRS and CDR2 YFSETQ. The junction had 8 bases not matched to a gene; V was cut back by 3 bases and J by 4 bases. This CDR3 region has 15 residues. The CDR3 nucleotides are TGCGCCAGCAGCTATCCGACAGGGGGTAGTTACGAGCAGTACTTC. This codes for CASSYPTGGSYEQYF.

V and J are TRBV28 and TRBJ2-1, with D perhaps matching TRBD1 (5 bases). Germline V CDR1 and CDR2: MDHEN, SYDVKM. With 0 bases removed from V and 5 bases from J, the gap between germline ends came to 11 bases. The CDR3 sequence is 15 residues long. The chain's CDR3 is CASSLWGRQHNEQFF. CDR3 nucleotide sequence: TGTGCCAGCAGTTTATGGGGTCGACAGCACAATGAGCAGTTCTTC.

The rearrangement links TRBV12-3 or TRBV12-4 to TRBJ1-2; D ambiguous. The ends were cut back, 2 bases at V and 3 bases at J, with 7 bases in the middle. The CDR3 length is 13 residues. This CDR3 reads CASSLPGYYGYTF. CDR3 nucleotides: TGTGCCAGCAGTTTACCAGGTTACTATGGCTACACCTTC.

This sequence joins TRBV7-9 and TRBJ1-2; the D is unclear. Trimming left V 5 bases short and J 2 bases short, with 15 bases between. The CDR3 contains 15 residues. Germline CDR1 is SEHNR and CDR2 is FQNEAQ (reference sequence). The CDR3 loop reads CASSAADNLNYGYTF. The CDR3 DNA reads TGTGCCAGCAGCGCCGCTGACAACCTCAACTATGGCTACACCTTC.